This T cell receptor beta chain was documented in a study of cytomegalovirus exposure and HLA in healthy donors. V dropped 6 bases and J dropped 5; count of bases not matched to a gene: 11. The V gene's germline CDR1 is MNHEY and CDR2 SMNVEV (reference sequence). The CDR3 is 15 residues long. As to this clone: Its antigen is unidentified.

The PCR employed 60 Vbeta primers together with 13 Jbeta primers. As handled by the study authors: There were 80 million to 95 million unique TCR beta chains by a later count, and approximately 11 million of them were shared. Using immunoSEQ multiplex PCR, the repertoire was profiled, and TCRdb retains in-frame clones only, with some absent. From that table come the V and J calls and clone size; the DNA was used to work out D and trimming. The table has approximately 110,000 clones, approximately 78% seen once. Findings and limits, study-wide: Most TCR beta V segments were productive about 90% or about 30% of the time in an earlier analysis. With DRB1 most and HLA-C fewest, TCR association rates differed between HLA loci in a later analysis. An analysis was carried out at a later point. It showed that HLA-associated TCR beta chains were more clonally expanded than equally common non-associated chains.

Material for sequencing was PBMCs. The source is a woman in her 30s in good health and CMV-seronegative. This chain connects TRBV27 to TRBJ2-3, with 7 bases matching TRBD2. CDR3 nucleotides: TGTGCCAGCAGGTTAACGGGGAGGGCCAAAGATACGCAGTATTTT. Protein sequence: CASRLTGRAKDTQYF.